A selection of T cell receptor beta chains follows, all from one sample in a study of cytomegalovirus exposure and HLA in healthy donors. The protocol was immunoSEQ multiplex PCR, while the TCRdb copy is restricted to in-frame clones and leaves out a portion. Of nearly 80,000 clones in the sample, 79% were seen once. Sequenced material: PBMCs. These receptors were collected from a woman aged 40-49 years in good health and CMV-seropositive. Both conserved end residues are part of each CDR3. D genes are given only for firm matches. The size field is filled for only some rows; it gives once, few, many or a size class.

TRBJ1-5,.,TRBV7-2,.,TGTGCCAGCAGCCCCAGGTCCGATCAGCCCCAGCATTTT,CASSPRSDQPQHF
TRBJ2-3,.,TRBV7-8,TRBD1,TGTGCCAGCAAGAGGGGGCGGACTAGCACAGATACGCAGTATTTT,CASKRGRTSTDTQYF
TRBJ2-7,.,TRBV29-1,TRBD1,TGCAGCGTTGGGAGAGGGGGCAGCTACGAGCAGTACTTC,CSVGRGGSYEQYF
TRBJ2-1,.,TRBV7-2,.,TGTGCCAGCAGCCTAGGGGGAGGCTACTACAATGAGCAGTTCTTC,CASSLGGGYYNEQFF
TRBJ1-5,.,TRBV7-9,TRBD1,TGTGCCAGCAGCCAGGGACAGAATAGCAATCAGCCCCAGCATTTT,CASSQGQNSNQPQHF
TRBJ1-1,.,TRBV5-4,TRBD1,TGTGCCAGCAGCTTGGTTACAGGGGTGGGTACTGAAGCTTTCTTT,CASSLVTGVGTEAFF
TRBJ1-1,.,TRBV6-1,TRBD1,TGTGCCAGCAGTGCCCCGACAGGGTCCACTGAAGCTTTCTTT,CASSAPTGSTEAFF
TRBJ2-7,.,TRBV13,.,TGTGCCAGCAGCTTACACTACGAGCAGTACTTC,CASSLHYEQYF
TRBJ1-1,.,TRBV4-1,.,TGCGCCAGCCGTCTGTCTCTAACAGGCACGAACACTGAAGCTTTCTTT,CASRLSLTGTNTEAFF
TRBJ1-5,.,TRBV18,.,TGTGCCACGTCTGAAAGCTCGGTTCAGCCCCAGCATTTT,CATSESSVQPQHF
TRBJ2-5,few,TRBV5-1,TRBD2,TGCGCCAGCAGCAGCCCTAGCGGGGCCTACGGAGAGACCCAGTACTTC,CASSSPSGAYGETQYF
TRBJ2-3,.,TRBV27,TRBD2,TGTGCCAGCAGCCGTGAGCGGGACGAGGCAGATACGCAGTATTTT,CASSRERDEADTQYF
TRBJ2-7,.,TRBV30,.,TGTGCCTGGAGTCTTTCGGACGAGCAGTACTTC,CAWSLSDEQYF
TRBJ1-6,.,TRBV2,TRBD1,TGTGCCAGCAGGCCGACAGGGCTATCTGGGACCCTCCACTTT,CASRPTGLSGTLHF
TRBJ2-1,.,TRBV30,TRBD2,TGTGCCTGGAGTGTTGGGACTAGCGGGAGGGCATACAATGAGCAGTTCTTC,CAWSVGTSGRAYNEQFF